This T cell receptor (beta chain) was sequenced during a study of neoadjuvant anti-PD-1 for oral cavity cancer. Study-wide context: Before surgery, most patients got three to four biweekly 3 mg/kg nivolumab doses. Points from the study as a whole: Each response group had just a few patients in TCR analyses. Higher pretreatment blood Treg/Th17 ratios correlated with higher pretreatment blood and lower post-treatment tumor TCRbeta clonality.

A word on this clone: Its antigen is as yet unknown.

Stage II-IVA oral cavity squamous cell carcinoma was new and untreated by systemic or radiation therapy. The CDR3 is 15 residues long. The V gene end was trimmed by 4 bases and the J gene end by 6 bases; junction bases not matched to a gene: 6. Germline assignment: CDR1 SGHTA and CDR2 FQGNSA. The repertoire was sequenced with immunoSEQ multiplex PCR; TCRdb's copy has only in-frame clones and lacks some. The sample contains some 7,300 clones, 47% of which appear only once. V usage is TRBV7-2 and J usage is TRBJ2-5; 12 bases fit TRBD2. The source of this sequence is a person aged 40 to 85 with oral cavity squamous cell carcinoma. The source was tumor tissue, collected before nivolumab (anti-PD-1) treatment. In nucleotides, the CDR3 is TGTGCCAGCAGCTCGACTAGCGGGGGCAGGAAGACCCAGTACTTC. It is translated as CASSSTSGGRKTQYF.